In its sample, the clone carrying this T cell receptor beta chain was seen once. This record comes from a study of T cell responses to AZD1222 COVID-19 vaccine. Repertoires were generated with immunoSEQ multiplex PCR, while TCRdb's copy carries only in-frame clones and drops some. The table records around 100,000 clones, 87% of them present only once. V was pared by 0 bases and J by 4 bases, with 10 bases between. Germline CDR1 and CDR2: LGHNA and YSLEER. This CDR3 region has 15 residues. The genes are TRBV4-3 and TRBJ1-5, with D tentatively TRBD1 (5 bases). This TCR was sampled from an adult who received the AZD1222 COVID-19 vaccine. The source was peripheral blood, collected 28 days after the second AZD1222 dose. CDR3 protein: CASSQEARGNQPQHF. CDR3 in DNA: TGCGCCAGCAGCCAAGAGGCTCGGGGGAATCAGCCCCAGCATTTT.